This T cell receptor beta chain comes out of a study of blood T cell repertoires in COVID-19. About the study: Sample material is recorded as cDNA or gDNA derived from T cells, B-cell-depleted T cells, or PBMCs.

This clone has only one observation. Ages ranged from about 18 to 89 years, with residence in about two dozen US areas. Donors of Cohort 3 who recovered were those that had two negative PCRs, clearance, or symptom resolution. How the authors handled the data: Nucleated cell counts were estimated from reference gene primer amplification. The protocol was immunoSEQ multiplex PCR, while the TCRdb copy is restricted to in-frame clones and leaves out a portion. V, J and clone size reflect that table, while D and trimming were determined from the DNA. The table records about 300,000 clones, 65% to 90% of them present only once. Germline CDR1 SGHRS, CDR2 YFSETQ. There are 18 residues in the CDR3. Trimming removed 4 bases from V and 0 bases from J; junction bases left unmatched: 13.

The sequenced sample consisted of PBMCs or T cells enriched from blood (not recorded which). The sequence came from a man between 25 and 39 years old who had recovered from COVID-19. J is TRBJ1-3 and V is TRBV5-1; 7 bases line up with TRBD1. In DNA, the CDR3 is TGCGCCAGCAGCCGGGGGGGCGACAGGGCGAGCTCTGGAAACACCATATATTTT. This gives the protein CASSRGGDRASSGNTIYF. Supplemented by reference TRBV5-1 and TRBJ1-3, the full variable domain reads KAGVTQTPRYLIKTRGQQVTLSCSPISGHRSVSWYQQTPGQGLQFLFEYFSETQRNKGNFPGRFSGRQFSNSRSEMNVSTLELGDSALYLCASSRGGDRASSGNTIYFGEGSWLTVV.